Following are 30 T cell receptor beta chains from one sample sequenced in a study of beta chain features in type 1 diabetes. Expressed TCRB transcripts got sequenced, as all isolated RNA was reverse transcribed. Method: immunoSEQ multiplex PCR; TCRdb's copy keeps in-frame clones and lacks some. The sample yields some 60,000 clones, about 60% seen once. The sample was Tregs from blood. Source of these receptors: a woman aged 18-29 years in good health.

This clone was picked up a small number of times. The CDR3 bases are TGTGCCAGCACTAGCGGGATTTACAATGAGCAGTTCTTC. Translated: CASTSGIYNEQFF. The V call is TRBV6-5, the J call TRBJ2-1, with 9 bases lining up with TRBD2. The V gene's germline CDR1 is MNHEY and CDR2 SVGAGI. The CDR3 runs 13 residues. V gave up 7 bases and J gave up 4 bases; unmatched junction bases: 2.

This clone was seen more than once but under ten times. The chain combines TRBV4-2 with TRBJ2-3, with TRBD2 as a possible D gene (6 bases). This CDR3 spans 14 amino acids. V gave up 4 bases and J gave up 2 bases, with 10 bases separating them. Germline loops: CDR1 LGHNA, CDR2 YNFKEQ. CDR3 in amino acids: CASSLGLTTDTQYF. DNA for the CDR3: TGTGCCAGCAGCCTAGGACTAACCACAGATACGCAGTATTTT.

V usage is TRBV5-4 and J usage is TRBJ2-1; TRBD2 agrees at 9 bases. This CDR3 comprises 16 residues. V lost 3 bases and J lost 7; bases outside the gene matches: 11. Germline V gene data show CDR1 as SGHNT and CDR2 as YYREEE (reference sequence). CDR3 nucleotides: TGTGCCAGCAGCTCACATAGCGGGAGACGGTCTAATGAGCAGTTCTTC. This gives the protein CASSSHSGRRSNEQFF.

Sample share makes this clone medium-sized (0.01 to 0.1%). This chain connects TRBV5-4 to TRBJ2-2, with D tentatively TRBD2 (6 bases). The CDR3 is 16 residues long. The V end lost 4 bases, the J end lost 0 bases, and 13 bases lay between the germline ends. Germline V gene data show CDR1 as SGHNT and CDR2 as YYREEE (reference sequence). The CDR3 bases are TGTGCCAGCAGCGGATCCGGGACTGCGAACACCGGGGAGCTGTTTTTT. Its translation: CASSGSGTANTGELFF.

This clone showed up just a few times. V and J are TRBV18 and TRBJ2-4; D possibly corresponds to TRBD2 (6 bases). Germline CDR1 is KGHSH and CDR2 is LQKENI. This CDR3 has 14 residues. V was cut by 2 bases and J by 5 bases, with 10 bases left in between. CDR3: CASSPGTGENIQYF. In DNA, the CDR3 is TGTGCCAGCTCACCAGGGACTGGCGAAAACATTCAGTACTTC.

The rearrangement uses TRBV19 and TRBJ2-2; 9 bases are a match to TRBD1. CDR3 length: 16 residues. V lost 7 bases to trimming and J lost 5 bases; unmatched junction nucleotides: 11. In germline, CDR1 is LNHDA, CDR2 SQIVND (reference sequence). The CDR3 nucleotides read TGTGCCAGTATGCCCCGGGACAGGGTTTTAACCGGGGAGCTGTTTTTT. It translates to CASMPRDRVLTGELFF.

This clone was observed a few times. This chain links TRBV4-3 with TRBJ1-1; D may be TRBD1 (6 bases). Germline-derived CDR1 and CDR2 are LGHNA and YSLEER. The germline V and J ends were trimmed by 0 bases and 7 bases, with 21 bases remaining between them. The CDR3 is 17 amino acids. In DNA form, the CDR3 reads TGCGCCAGCAGCCAAGAAGGATTTCTCGAAGGGGGAAGTGAAGCTTTCTTT. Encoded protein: CASSQEGFLEGGSEAFF.

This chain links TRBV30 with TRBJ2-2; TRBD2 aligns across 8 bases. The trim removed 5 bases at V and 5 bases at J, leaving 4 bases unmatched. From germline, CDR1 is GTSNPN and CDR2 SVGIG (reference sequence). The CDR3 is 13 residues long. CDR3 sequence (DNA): TGTGCCTGGGGAGTAGCGGGGACCGGGGAGCTGTTTTTT. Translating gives CAWGVAGTGELFF.

CDR3 loop: CASSLGAGGADGYTF. DNA for the CDR3: TGCGCCAGCAGCTTGGGGGCAGGGGGCGCCGATGGCTACACCTTC. The chain recombines TRBV5-1 with TRBJ1-2; 8 bases are shared with TRBD1. CDR3 length: 15 residues. From germline, CDR1 is SGHRS and CDR2 YFSETQ. Trimming at V came to 0 bases and at J to 6 bases, leaving 7 bases not matched to a gene.

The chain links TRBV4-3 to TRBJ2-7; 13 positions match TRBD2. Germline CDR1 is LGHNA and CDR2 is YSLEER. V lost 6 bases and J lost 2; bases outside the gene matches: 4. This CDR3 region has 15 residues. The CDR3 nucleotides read TGCGCCAGCAGACCCGGACTAGCGGGGGCCTACGAGCAGTACTTC. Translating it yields CASRPGLAGAYEQYF.

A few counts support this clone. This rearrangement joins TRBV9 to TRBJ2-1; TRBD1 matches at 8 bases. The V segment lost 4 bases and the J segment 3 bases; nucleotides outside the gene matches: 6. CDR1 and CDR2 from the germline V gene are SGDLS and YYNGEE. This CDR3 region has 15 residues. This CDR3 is CASSLTGTGYNEQFF. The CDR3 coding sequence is TGTGCCAGCAGCTTGACCGGGACAGGCTACAATGAGCAGTTCTTC.

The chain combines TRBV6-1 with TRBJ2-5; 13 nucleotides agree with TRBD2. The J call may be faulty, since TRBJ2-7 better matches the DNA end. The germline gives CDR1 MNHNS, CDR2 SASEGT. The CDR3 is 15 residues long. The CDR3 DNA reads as TGTGCCAGCAGTGAAGGACTAGCGGGAGGTTACGAGCAGTACTTC. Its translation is CASSEGLAGGYEQYF.

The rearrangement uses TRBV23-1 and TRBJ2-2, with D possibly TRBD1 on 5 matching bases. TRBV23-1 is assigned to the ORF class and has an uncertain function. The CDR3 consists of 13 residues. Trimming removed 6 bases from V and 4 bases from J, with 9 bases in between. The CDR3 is CASRERGTGELFF. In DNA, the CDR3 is TGCGCCAGCAGAGAAAGGGGCACCGGGGAGCTGTTTTTT.

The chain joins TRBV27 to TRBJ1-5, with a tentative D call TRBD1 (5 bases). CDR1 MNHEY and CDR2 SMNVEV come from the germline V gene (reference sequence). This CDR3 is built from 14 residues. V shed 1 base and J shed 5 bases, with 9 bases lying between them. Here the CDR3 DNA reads TGTGCCAGCAGTTTATTTGGGGGGTATCAGCCCCAGCATTTT. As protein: CASSLFGGYQPQHF.

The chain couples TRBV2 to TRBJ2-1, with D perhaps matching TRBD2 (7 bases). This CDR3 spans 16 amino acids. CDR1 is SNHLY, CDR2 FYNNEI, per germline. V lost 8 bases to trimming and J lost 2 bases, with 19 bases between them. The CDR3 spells CASRLGGGLAYNEQFF. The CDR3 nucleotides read TGTGCCAGCCGCCTTGGGGGGGGGCTCGCCTACAATGAGCAGTTCTTC.

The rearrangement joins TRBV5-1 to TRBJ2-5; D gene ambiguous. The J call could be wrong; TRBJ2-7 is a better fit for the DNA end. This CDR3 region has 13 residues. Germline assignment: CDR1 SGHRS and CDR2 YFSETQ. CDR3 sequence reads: CASSYRTAYEQYF. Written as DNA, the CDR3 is TGCGCCAGCAGCTATAGAACCGCCTACGAGCAGTACTTC.

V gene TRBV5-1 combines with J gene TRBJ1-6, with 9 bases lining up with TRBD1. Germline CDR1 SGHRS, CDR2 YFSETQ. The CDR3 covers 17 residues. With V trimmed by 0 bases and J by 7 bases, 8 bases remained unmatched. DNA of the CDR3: TGCGCCAGCAGCTTGGACCCCGGGACAGGGCTCAATTCACCCCTCCACTTT. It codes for CASSLDPGTGLNSPLHF.

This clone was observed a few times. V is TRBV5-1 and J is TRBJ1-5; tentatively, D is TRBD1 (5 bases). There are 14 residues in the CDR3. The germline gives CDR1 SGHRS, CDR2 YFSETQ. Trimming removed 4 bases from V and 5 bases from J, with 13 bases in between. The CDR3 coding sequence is TGCGCCAGCAGCGCCGGGGGACCTTATCAGCCCCAGCATTTT. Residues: CASSAGGPYQPQHF.

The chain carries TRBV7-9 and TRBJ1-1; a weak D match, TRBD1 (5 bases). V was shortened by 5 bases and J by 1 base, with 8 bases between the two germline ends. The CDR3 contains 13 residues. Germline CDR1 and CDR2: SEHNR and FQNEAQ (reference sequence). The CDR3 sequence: CASSLTGNTEAFF. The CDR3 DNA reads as TGTGCCAGCAGCCTCACAGGGAACACTGAAGCTTTCTTT.

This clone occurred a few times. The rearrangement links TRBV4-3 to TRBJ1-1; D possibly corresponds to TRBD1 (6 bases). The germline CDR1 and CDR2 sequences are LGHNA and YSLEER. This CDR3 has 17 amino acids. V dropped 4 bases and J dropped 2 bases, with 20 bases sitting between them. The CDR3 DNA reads TGCGCCAGCAGCCCAAGACGGACCGGGACATTTAACACTGAAGCTTTCTTT. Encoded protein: CASSPRRTGTFNTEAFF.

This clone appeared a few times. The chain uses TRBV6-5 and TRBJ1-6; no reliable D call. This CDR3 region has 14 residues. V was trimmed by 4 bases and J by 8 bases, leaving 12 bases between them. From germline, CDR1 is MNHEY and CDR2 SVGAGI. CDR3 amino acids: CASSFTGVDSPLHF. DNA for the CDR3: TGTGCCAGCAGTTTCACTGGTGTCGATTCACCCCTCCACTTT.

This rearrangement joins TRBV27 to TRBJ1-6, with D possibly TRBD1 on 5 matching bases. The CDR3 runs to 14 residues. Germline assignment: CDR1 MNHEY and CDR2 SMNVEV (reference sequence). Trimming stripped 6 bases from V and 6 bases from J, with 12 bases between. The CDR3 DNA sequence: TGTGCCAGCAGACCTGACAGTGTTAATTCACCCCTCCACTTT. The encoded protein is CASRPDSVNSPLHF.

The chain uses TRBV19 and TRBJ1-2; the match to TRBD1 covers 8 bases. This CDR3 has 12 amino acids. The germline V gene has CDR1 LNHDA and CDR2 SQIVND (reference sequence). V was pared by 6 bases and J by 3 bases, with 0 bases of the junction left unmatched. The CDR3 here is CASRDRDYGYTF. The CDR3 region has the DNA TGTGCCAGTAGGGACAGGGACTATGGCTACACCTTC.

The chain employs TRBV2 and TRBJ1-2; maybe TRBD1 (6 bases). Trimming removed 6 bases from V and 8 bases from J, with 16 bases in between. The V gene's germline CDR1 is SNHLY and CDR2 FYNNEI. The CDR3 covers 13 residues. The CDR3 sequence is CASRATGSSGYTF. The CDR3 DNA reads TGTGCCAGCAGGGCGACAGGAAGCTCCGGCTACACCTTC.

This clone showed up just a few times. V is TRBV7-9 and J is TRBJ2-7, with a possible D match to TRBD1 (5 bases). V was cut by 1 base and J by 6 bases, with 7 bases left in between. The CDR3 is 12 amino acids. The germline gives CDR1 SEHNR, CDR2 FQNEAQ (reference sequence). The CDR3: CASSLVDSEQYF. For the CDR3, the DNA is TGTGCCAGCAGCTTAGTTGACAGCGAGCAGTACTTC.

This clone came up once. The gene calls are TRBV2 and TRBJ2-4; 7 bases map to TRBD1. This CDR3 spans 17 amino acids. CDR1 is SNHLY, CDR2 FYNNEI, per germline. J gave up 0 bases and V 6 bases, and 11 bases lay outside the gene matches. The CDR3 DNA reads TGTGCCAGCAGCCCCTACAGGGGACCCCTAGCCAAAAACATTCAGTACTTC. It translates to CASSPYRGPLAKNIQYF.

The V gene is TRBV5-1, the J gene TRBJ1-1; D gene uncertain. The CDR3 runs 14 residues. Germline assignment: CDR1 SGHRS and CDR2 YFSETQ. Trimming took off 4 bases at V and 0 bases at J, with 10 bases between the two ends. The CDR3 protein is CASSNGRMNTEAFF. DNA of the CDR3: TGCGCCAGCAGCAACGGGAGGATGAACACTGAAGCTTTCTTT.

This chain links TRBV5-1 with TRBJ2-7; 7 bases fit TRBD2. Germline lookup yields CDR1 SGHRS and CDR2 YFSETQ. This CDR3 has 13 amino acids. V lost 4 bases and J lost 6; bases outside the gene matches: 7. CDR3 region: CASSPGGGFEQYF. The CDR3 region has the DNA TGCGCCAGCAGCCCCGGGGGAGGGTTCGAGCAGTACTTC. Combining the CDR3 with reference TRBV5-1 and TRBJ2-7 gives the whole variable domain KAGVTQTPRYLIKTRGQQVTLSCSPISGHRSVSWYQQTPGQGLQFLFEYFSETQRNKGNFPGRFSGRQFSNSRSEMNVSTLELGDSALYLCASSPGGGFEQYFGPGTRLTVT.

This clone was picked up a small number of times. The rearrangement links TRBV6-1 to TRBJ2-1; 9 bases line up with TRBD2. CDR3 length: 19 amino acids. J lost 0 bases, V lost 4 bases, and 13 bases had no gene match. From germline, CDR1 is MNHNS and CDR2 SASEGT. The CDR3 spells CASSASGLAYTSSYNEQFF. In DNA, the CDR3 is TGTGCCAGCAGTGCCTCGGGACTAGCTTACACGAGCTCCTACAATGAGCAGTTCTTC.

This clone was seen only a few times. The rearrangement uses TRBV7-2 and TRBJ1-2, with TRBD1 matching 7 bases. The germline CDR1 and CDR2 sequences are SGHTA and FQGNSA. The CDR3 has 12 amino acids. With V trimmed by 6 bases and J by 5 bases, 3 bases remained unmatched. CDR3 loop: CASSSQGYGYTF. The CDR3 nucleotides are TGTGCCAGCAGTTCACAGGGGTATGGCTACACCTTC.